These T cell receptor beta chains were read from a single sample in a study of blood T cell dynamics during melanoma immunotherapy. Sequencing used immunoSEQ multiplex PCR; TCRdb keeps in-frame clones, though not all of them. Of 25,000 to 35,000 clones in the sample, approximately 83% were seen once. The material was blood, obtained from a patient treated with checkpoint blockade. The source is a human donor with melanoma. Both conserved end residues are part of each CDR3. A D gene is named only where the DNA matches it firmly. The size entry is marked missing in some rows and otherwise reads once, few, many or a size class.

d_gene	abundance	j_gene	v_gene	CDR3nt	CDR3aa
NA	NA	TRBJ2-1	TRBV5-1	TGCGCCAGCAGACTTATAGGCCCTAATGAGCAGTTCTTC	CASRLIGPNEQFF
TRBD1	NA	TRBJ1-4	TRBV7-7	TGTGCTAGCAGCCCGACAGGGGGCTCCCCTTCGAAACTGTTTTTT	CASSPTGGSPSKLFF
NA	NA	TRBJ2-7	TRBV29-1	TGCAGCGTTGAAGGGGGGCGGTACGAGCAGTACTTC	CSVEGGRYEQYF
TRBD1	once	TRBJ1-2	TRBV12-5	TGTGCTAGTGGCCTGACAGGGGCGAACTATGGCTACACCTTC	CASGLTGANYGYTF
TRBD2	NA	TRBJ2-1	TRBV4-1	TGCGCCAGCAGCCAACCACCTAGCGGGAGGGACAATGAGCAGTTCTTC	CASSQPPSGRDNEQFF
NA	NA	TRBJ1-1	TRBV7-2	TGTGCCAGCAGCTCCGAGCTGGTCTCGGGGGCTGAAGCTTTCTTT	CASSSELVSGAEAFF
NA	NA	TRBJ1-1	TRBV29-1	TGCAGCGTTGGGTTGGCCACTGAAGCTTTCTTT	CSVGLATEAFF
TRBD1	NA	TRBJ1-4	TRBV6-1	TGTGCCAGCAGTGAGCGGGACAGGGGTAATGAAAAACTGTTTTTT	CASSERDRGNEKLFF
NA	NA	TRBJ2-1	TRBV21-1	TGTGCCAGCAGCAACCGGGACAGGACTTACAATGAGCAGTTCTTC	CASSNRDRTYNEQFF
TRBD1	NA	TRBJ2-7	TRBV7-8	TGTGCCAGCAGCTTAGCAAGTACCGGGACAGGGAGGTACGAGCAGTACTTC	CASSLASTGTGRYEQYF
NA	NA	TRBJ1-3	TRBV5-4	TGTGCCAGCAGCCCCACAACGGGCCCCTCTGGAAACACCATATATTTT	CASSPTTGPSGNTIYF
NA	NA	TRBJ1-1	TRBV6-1	TGTGCCAGCAGTTCCCCTAATAGGGGAACGGCTGAAGCTTTCTTT	CASSSPNRGTAEAFF
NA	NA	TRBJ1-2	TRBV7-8	TGTGCCAGCAGCTTAGGGGAGTTAGGCTATGGCTACACCTTC	CASSLGELGYGYTF
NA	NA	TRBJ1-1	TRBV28	TGTGCCAGCGCTAGGTCATTGGAAGCTTTCTTT	CASARSLEAFF
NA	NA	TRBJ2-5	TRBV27	TGTGCCAGCAGTTTATCGCGGTCAGGGGAGACCCAGTACTTC	CASSLSRSGETQYF
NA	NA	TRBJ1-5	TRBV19	TGTGCCAGTAGTAGCAGTTATAGCAATCAGCCCCAGCATTTT	CASSSSYSNQPQHF
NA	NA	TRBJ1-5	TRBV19	TGTGCCAGTACGGGGACACTCATGGGGAAAATTGAGCCCCAGCATTTT	CASTGTLMGKIEPQHF
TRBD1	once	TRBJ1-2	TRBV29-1	TGCAGCGTTGAAGGGGGACAGGGTAATAGGAATGGCTACACCTTC	CSVEGGQGNRNGYTF
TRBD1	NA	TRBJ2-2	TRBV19	TGTGCCATTGCGGACAGGGGCAACACCGGGGAGCTGTTTTTT	CAIADRGNTGELFF
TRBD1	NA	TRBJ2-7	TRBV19	TGTGCCAGTAGTATAGATCAGGGGACAGGGCACCGCGAGCAGTACTTC	CASSIDQGTGHREQYF
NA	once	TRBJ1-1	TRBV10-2	TGCGCCAGCAGTGAGCCCGGACCGAACACTGAAGCTTTCTTT	CASSEPGPNTEAFF
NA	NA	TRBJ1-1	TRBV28	TGTGCCAGCAGTCTAAGGACAAAGGGGATCACTGAAGCTTTCTTT	CASSLRTKGITEAFF
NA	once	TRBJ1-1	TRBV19	TGTGCCAGTAGTTTGTCGAGGAACACTGAAGCTTTCTTT	CASSLSRNTEAFF
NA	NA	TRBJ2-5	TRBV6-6	TGTGCCAGCAGTTACATGGAGACCCAGTACTTC	CASSYMETQYF
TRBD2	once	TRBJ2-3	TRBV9	TGTGCCAGCAGCGGACTAGCAAACCCGACATCCACAGATACGCAGTATTTT	CASSGLANPTSTDTQYF
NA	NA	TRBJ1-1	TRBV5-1	TGCGCCAGCAGCGAGGGGGGCGGAAACACTGAAGCTTTCTTT	CASSEGGGNTEAFF
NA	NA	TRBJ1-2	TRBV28	TGTGCCAGCAGTCACAGAGATCCTAACTATGGCTACACCTTC	CASSHRDPNYGYTF